The 18 T cell receptor beta chains in this list originate from one sample, sequenced in a study of blood T cell repertoires in COVID-19. Assay: immunoSEQ multiplex PCR; the TCRdb copy retains only in-frame clones and omits some. The data show about 71,000 clones, over 60% seen once. The sample was peripheral blood. The origin of the receptors is a woman aged 80 or over with active or convalescent COVID-19.

This chain joins TRBV15 and TRBJ1-6; D not resolved. Trimming removed 1 base from V and 7 bases from J, with 8 bases in between. Germline lookup yields CDR1 LNHNV and CDR2 YYDKDF (reference sequence). The CDR3 sequence is 14 residues long. The CDR3 region has the DNA TGTGCCACCAGCAGAGCTAAGGAGAATTCACCCCTCCACTTT. As protein: CATSRAKENSPLHF. Full variable domain (remainder filled in from reference TRBV15 and TRBJ1-6): DAMVIQNPRYQVTQFGKPVTLSCSQTLNHNVMYWYQQKSSQAPKLLFHYYDKDFNNEADTPDNFQSRRPNTSFCFLDIRSPGLGDTAMYLCATSRAKENSPLHFGNGTRLTVT.

This chain connects TRBV7-2 to TRBJ2-3; 8 bases line up with TRBD2. Looked up from germline, CDR1 is SGHTA and CDR2 is FQGNSA. V lost 0 bases, J lost 0 bases, and 2 bases stayed unmatched. This CDR3 is 16 amino acids long. CDR3 in amino acids: CASSLAGGASTDTQYF. The CDR3 coding sequence is TGTGCCAGCAGCTTAGCCGGGGGGGCTAGCACAGATACGCAGTATTTT.

This clone was recorded once. The chain carries TRBV5-6 and TRBJ1-1, with TRBD1 as a possible D gene (5 bases). The CDR3 totals 14 residues. Germline V gene data show CDR1 as SGHDT and CDR2 as YYEEEE. Trimming pared 4 bases from V and 4 bases from J, leaving 14 bases between. This CDR3 reads CASSPQAGITEAFF. In DNA, the CDR3 is TGTGCCAGCAGCCCTCAGGCAGGGATCACTGAAGCTTTCTTT.

This chain connects TRBV7-2 to TRBJ1-2; D is undetermined. This CDR3 is built from 14 residues. V lost 1 base, J lost 6 bases, and 12 bases lay in between. The germline V gene encodes CDR1 SGHTA and CDR2 FQGNSA. The CDR3, as DNA: TGTGCCAGCAGCTTAGACGGCGGGTACGATGGCTACACCTTC. The encoded protein is CASSLDGGYDGYTF.

Regarding this clone: One end of the junction does not line up with germline, which may come from a read error. This specimen includes other DNA sequences encoding the same CDR3. V is TRBV5-8 and J is TRBJ1-5; TRBD1 matches at 10 bases. Germline values: CDR1 SGHTS, CDR2 YDEGEE. The CDR3 contains 16 residues. CDR3 protein: CASSRGDRGVDQPQHF. CDR3 coding DNA: TGTGCCAGCAGCCGGGGGGACAGGGGTGTCGATCAGCCTCAGCATTTT. Together with reference TRBV5-8 and TRBJ1-5, the CDR3 gives the full variable domain: EAGVTQSPTHLIKTRGQQATLRCSPISGHTSVYWYQQALGLGLQFLLWYDEGEERNRGNFPPRFSGRQFPNYSSELNVNALELEDSALYLCASSRGDRGVDQPQHFGDGTRLSIL.

This chain links TRBV29-1 with TRBJ2-1; a possible D gene is TRBD2 (5 bases). The CDR3 extends over 12 amino acids. Deletions cut 8 bases from V and 7 bases from J, with 15 bases between. The germline CDR1 and CDR2 sequences are SQVTM and ANQGSEA. In DNA, the CDR3 is TGCAGCATGGCCCCGGGATATAATGAGCAGTTCTTC. Protein: CSMAPGYNEQFF.

The chain couples TRBV7-8 to TRBJ1-4, with D perhaps TRBD1 (5 bases). CDR1 SGHVS and CDR2 FQNEAQ come from the germline V gene. The CDR3 is made up of 15 amino acids. Between the trimmed V and J ends, which lost 5 bases and 0 bases, there was a span of 10 bases. CDR3 in DNA: TGTGCCAGCAGCAATCGGGGGTCAACTAATGAAAAACTGTTTTTT. This encodes CASSNRGSTNEKLFF.

This sequence joins TRBV6-5 and TRBJ1-1; D is undetermined. Per germline, CDR1 MNHEY and CDR2 SVGAGI. This CDR3 has 13 residues. V was clipped by 7 bases and J by 1 base, with 10 bases between them. Here the CDR3 DNA reads TGTGCCAGCACCAACGGTTGGAACACTGAAGCTTTCTTT. Translating gives CASTNGWNTEAFF.

On this clone: Distinct nucleotide sequences in the sample also encode this CDR3. The V call is TRBV7-2, the J call TRBJ1-6, with a possible D match to TRBD1 (5 bases). The length of the CDR3 is 14 residues. Germline V gene sequence: CDR1 SGHTA, CDR2 FQGNSA. V was pared by 3 bases and J by 6 bases, with 9 bases between. This CDR3 reads CASSLGLINSPLHF. In DNA, the CDR3 is TGTGCCAGCAGCTTGGGACTGATTAATTCACCCCTCCACTTT.

This chain connects TRBV24-1 to TRBJ2-5; 8 bases match TRBD1. The CDR3 is made up of 14 amino acids. Germline V gives CDR1 KGHDR, CDR2 SFDVKD. J lost 4 bases, V lost 3 bases, and 3 bases had no gene match. The CDR3 region is CATSDPGQGETQYF. In DNA, the CDR3 is TGTGCCACCAGTGATCCCGGACAGGGAGAGACCCAGTACTTC.

This clone was observed a few times. This chain links TRBV6-6 with TRBJ2-7; possibly TRBD1 for D (5 bases). V gave up 7 bases and J gave up 2 bases, with 21 bases separating them. Germline CDR1 reads MNHNY; CDR2 reads SVGAGI (reference sequence). The CDR3 covers 16 residues. The CDR3 loop is CASTLSPQGFAYEQYF. The CDR3 DNA sequence: TGTGCCAGCACCCTCAGCCCCCAGGGTTTCGCCTACGAGCAGTACTTC.

This clone has a handful of counts. The V call is TRBV27, the J call TRBJ2-3, with D uncertain. Germline assignment: CDR1 MNHEY and CDR2 SMNVEV (reference sequence). Between the trimmed V and J ends, which lost 4 bases and 5 bases, there was a span of 7 bases. The length of the CDR3 is 12 residues. This CDR3 is CASSYSGDTQYF. Here the CDR3 DNA reads TGTGCCAGCAGTTATTCAGGAGATACGCAGTATTTT.

V gene TRBV11-1 combines with J gene TRBJ2-7; tentatively, D is TRBD2 (6 bases). V was trimmed by 2 bases and J by 3 bases, leaving 8 bases between them. The CDR3 covers 13 residues. The germline V gene has CDR1 SGHAT and CDR2 FQDESV (reference sequence). CDR3 protein: CASSLMGGYEQYF. In nucleotides, the CDR3 is TGTGCCAGCAGCTTAATGGGAGGCTACGAGCAGTACTTC.

The V call is TRBV9, the J call TRBJ2-5; TRBD2 matches at 10 bases. The CDR3 contains 18 residues. Germline assignment: CDR1 SGDLS and CDR2 YYNGEE. V shed 0 bases, J shed 0 bases, and the junction held 8 bases outside the gene matches. The chain's CDR3 is CASSVVSSGGLDQETQYF. The CDR3 DNA reads TGTGCCAGCAGCGTAGTGTCTAGCGGGGGCCTAGACCAAGAGACCCAGTACTTC.

The gene calls are TRBV2 and TRBJ1-2, with D possibly being TRBD1 (5 bases). Trimming cost V 1 base and J 4 bases, with 13 bases left between them. This CDR3 contains 15 residues. Germline CDR1 SNHLY, CDR2 FYNNEI. The CDR3 DNA reads TGTGCCAGCAGTGAAGTCACGTGGGGGGTCTATGGCTACACCTTC. Its translation is CASSEVTWGVYGYTF.

The chain employs TRBV5-6 and TRBJ1-2; a weak D match, TRBD1 (5 bases). V was shortened by 2 bases and J by 7 bases, with 15 bases between the two germline ends. The CDR3 runs 14 residues. CDR1 SGHDT and CDR2 YYEEEE come from the germline V gene. In DNA, the CDR3 is TGTGCCAGCAGCTTAGGTCGGCAGGGCGGTGGCTACACCTTC. This translates into CASSLGRQGGGYTF.

The rearrangement joins TRBV4-3 to TRBJ1-6, with D unclear. Germline CDR1 LGHNA, CDR2 YSLEER. The CDR3 is made up of 14 amino acids. Trimming removed 0 bases from V and 10 bases from J, with 10 bases in between. The CDR3 region is CASSQERFVSPLHF. The CDR3 nucleotides read TGCGCCAGCAGCCAAGAGCGATTCGTATCACCCCTCCACTTT.

V gene TRBV6-2 or TRBV6-3 combines with J gene TRBJ2-2; no definite D call. CDR3 length: 14 amino acids. The V and J ends lost 3 bases and 4 bases respectively, with 9 bases between them. Germline V gene lookup returns CDR1 MNHEY and CDR2 SVGEGT. The CDR3 spells CASSYVQTTGELFF. In nucleotides, the CDR3 is TGTGCCAGCAGTTATGTACAGACCACCGGGGAGCTGTTTTTT.